The rows below give T cell receptor beta chains drawn from one sample of a study of blood T cell repertoires in COVID-19. Profiled with immunoSEQ multiplex PCR; TCRdb holds only in-frame clones, not every one. The sample lists around 99,000 clones, roughly 78% occurring once. Sequenced sample: peripheral blood. These TCRs come from a woman aged 80 or over with active or convalescent COVID-19. Both conserved end residues are part of each CDR3. Each record gives: clone size, D gene, J gene, V gene, CDR3 DNA, CDR3 protein. D genes are given only for firm matches. Expanded clones are given a class, and other clones once, few, many or no size at all.

clone size: NA; D gene: TRBD2; J gene: TRBJ2-2; V gene: TRBV6-6; CDR3 DNA: TGTGCCAGCAGAAGGGAGGGGTCGAACACCGGGGAGCTGTTTTTT; CDR3 protein: CASRREGSNTGELFF
clone size: NA; D gene: NA; J gene: TRBJ1-3; V gene: TRBV2; CDR3 DNA: TGTGCCAGCAGTATGAACGGGCCGAGGGCAGGCAACACCATATATTTT; CDR3 protein: CASSMNGPRAGNTIYF
clone size: once; D gene: TRBD1; J gene: TRBJ1-3; V gene: TRBV9; CDR3 DNA: TGTGCCAGCAGCCCTATTGGACAGGGGATCTCTGGAAACACCATATATTTT; CDR3 protein: CASSPIGQGISGNTIYF
clone size: few; D gene: TRBD1; J gene: TRBJ1-2; V gene: TRBV2; CDR3 DNA: TGTGCCAGCAGTGAAGAGTGGGACAGCTCTTATGGCTACACCTTC; CDR3 protein: CASSEEWDSSYGYTF
clone size: NA; D gene: NA; J gene: TRBJ1-2; V gene: TRBV28; CDR3 DNA: TGTGCCAGCAGGTCAGGGTCCTATGGCTACACCTTC; CDR3 protein: CASRSGSYGYTF
clone size: NA; D gene: NA; J gene: TRBJ1-5; V gene: TRBV28; CDR3 DNA: TGTGCCAGCAACCCGGGGGGTAGCAATCAGCCCCAGCATTTT; CDR3 protein: CASNPGGSNQPQHF
clone size: NA; D gene: NA; J gene: TRBJ1-1; V gene: TRBV18; CDR3 DNA: TGTGCCAGCTCACGGGATCGGGACATCCGGAACACTGAAGCTTTCTTT; CDR3 protein: CASSRDRDIRNTEAFF
clone size: NA; D gene: NA; J gene: TRBJ2-5; V gene: TRBV11-2; CDR3 DNA: TGTGCCAGCGCCGGGGGGCGGGAGAGTGACCCAGAGACCCAGTACTTC; CDR3 protein: CASAGGRESDPETQYF
clone size: NA; D gene: NA; J gene: TRBJ1-5; V gene: TRBV15; CDR3 DNA: TGTGCCACCAGCAGAGTGGGCAGGGTGGATCAGCCCCAGCATTTT; CDR3 protein: CATSRVGRVDQPQHF
clone size: NA; D gene: NA; J gene: TRBJ2-5; V gene: TRBV11-2; CDR3 DNA: TGTGCCAGCAGCTTCCTTCCAGGGGAGGGGCAAGAGACCCAGTACTTC; CDR3 protein: CASSFLPGEGQETQYF
clone size: NA; D gene: NA; J gene: TRBJ2-2; V gene: TRBV11-2; CDR3 DNA: TGTGCCAGCAGCTTACTCAGGGTCAGGGAGCTGTTTTTT; CDR3 protein: CASSLLRVRELFF
clone size: few; D gene: NA; J gene: TRBJ2-2; V gene: TRBV6-2/TRBV6-3; CDR3 DNA: TGTGCCAGCAGTTACGGACACAACACCGGGGAGCTGTTTTTT; CDR3 protein: CASSYGHNTGELFF
clone size: NA; D gene: TRBD2; J gene: TRBJ2-1; V gene: TRBV7-2; CDR3 DNA: TGTGCCAGCAGCTTACGGTCGGCGGGAGTTACCCGGTTCTTC; CDR3 protein: CASSLRSAGVTRFF
clone size: many; D gene: TRBD2; J gene: TRBJ2-2; V gene: TRBV6-4; CDR3 DNA: TGTGCCAGCAGAGGAGCGGGAGCGGCCGGGGAGCTGTTTTTT; CDR3 protein: CASRGAGAAGELFF
clone size: NA; D gene: TRBD1; J gene: TRBJ2-3; V gene: TRBV3-1/TRBV3-2; CDR3 DNA: TGTGCCAGCAGCCAGGTTTTTGGGACAGTTACGTATTTT; CDR3 protein: CASSQVFGTVTYF
clone size: NA; D gene: NA; J gene: TRBJ2-7; V gene: TRBV7-2; CDR3 DNA: TGTGCCAGCAGCTTAGCGCACAGCTACGAGCAGTACTTC; CDR3 protein: CASSLAHSYEQYF
clone size: NA; D gene: TRBD2; J gene: TRBJ2-1; V gene: TRBV4-2; CDR3 DNA: TGTGCCAGCAGCCATACTACTAGCGTATCCTCCAATGAGCAGTTCTTC; CDR3 protein: CASSHTTSVSSNEQFF
clone size: NA; D gene: NA; J gene: TRBJ2-3; V gene: TRBV24-1; CDR3 DNA: TGTGCCACCAGTTTCGAGACGACGGGTACGCAGTATTTT; CDR3 protein: CATSFETTGTQYF
clone size: NA; D gene: NA; J gene: TRBJ1-2; V gene: TRBV2; CDR3 DNA: TGTGCCAGCAGTGAAAGAGGCTATGGCTACACCTTC; CDR3 protein: CASSERGYGYTF
clone size: NA; D gene: NA; J gene: TRBJ2-7; V gene: TRBV15; CDR3 DNA: TGTGCCACCAGGGGGCCCAACTCCTACGAGCAGTACTTC; CDR3 protein: CATRGPNSYEQYF
clone size: NA; D gene: TRBD2; J gene: TRBJ2-7; V gene: TRBV4-2; CDR3 DNA: TGTGCCAGCAGCCCATACGGGGGGGGAGCGGGGAGGCCCTACGAGCAGTACTTC; CDR3 protein: CASSPYGGGAGRPYEQYF
clone size: NA; D gene: TRBD1; J gene: TRBJ1-2; V gene: TRBV2; CDR3 DNA: TGTGCCAGCAGTGAATATGACAGGGGGCGCGAAGGCTACACCTTC; CDR3 protein: CASSEYDRGREGYTF
clone size: NA; D gene: NA; J gene: TRBJ1-4; V gene: TRBV12-1; CDR3 DNA: TGTGCCAGCAGCTCGGGACAGACCCGGTCTAGTGATGAAAAACTGTTTTTT; CDR3 protein: CASSSGQTRSSDEKLFF
clone size: few; D gene: NA; J gene: TRBJ2-1; V gene: TRBV5-5; CDR3 DNA: TGTGCCAGCAGCTTAGTGGACAACCTCTACAATGAGCAGTTCTTC; CDR3 protein: CASSLVDNLYNEQFF
clone size: NA; D gene: NA; J gene: TRBJ1-1; V gene: TRBV3-1/TRBV3-2; CDR3 DNA: TGTGCCAGCAGCTCGGGAGGGAACACTGAAGCTTTCTTT; CDR3 protein: CASSSGGNTEAFF
clone size: few; D gene: TRBD1; J gene: TRBJ2-7; V gene: TRBV5-8; CDR3 DNA: TGTGCCAGCAGCCTAGGGACAGGGTTGTCCTACGAGCAGTACTTC; CDR3 protein: CASSLGTGLSYEQYF
clone size: NA; D gene: TRBD1; J gene: TRBJ2-3; V gene: TRBV7-8; CDR3 DNA: TGTGCCAGCAGAGACTCAGGGGGCGCAGATACGCAGTATTTT; CDR3 protein: CASRDSGGADTQYF
clone size: NA; D gene: NA; J gene: TRBJ2-2; V gene: TRBV29-1; CDR3 DNA: TGCAGCGCCGATGGGGGGAGAGGGAACACCGGGGAGCTGTTTTTT; CDR3 protein: CSADGGRGNTGELFF
clone size: NA; D gene: NA; J gene: TRBJ2-7; V gene: TRBV6-1; CDR3 DNA: TGTGCCAGCAGTGAAGTAGCATTGGCCAACTACGAGCAGTACTTC; CDR3 protein: CASSEVALANYEQYF
clone size: NA; D gene: NA; J gene: TRBJ1-1; V gene: TRBV28; CDR3 DNA: TGTGCCAGCATCCGCTGGGGCCTGAACACTGAAGCTTTCTTT; CDR3 protein: CASIRWGLNTEAFF
clone size: few; D gene: NA; J gene: TRBJ2-2; V gene: TRBV5-4; CDR3 DNA: TGTGCCAGCAGCTTGAGAGCGCAAAACACCGGGGAGCTGTTTTTT; CDR3 protein: CASSLRAQNTGELFF
clone size: NA; D gene: NA; J gene: TRBJ2-5; V gene: TRBV12-3/TRBV12-4; CDR3 DNA: TGTGCCAGCAGTCCACAGGGAGTGACCCAGTACTTC; CDR3 protein: CASSPQGVTQYF
clone size: NA; D gene: NA; J gene: TRBJ2-2; V gene: TRBV5-5; CDR3 DNA: TGTGCCAGCTACTTGGCGGGATTTAACACCGGGGAGCTGTTTTTT; CDR3 protein: CASYLAGFNTGELFF
clone size: few; D gene: NA; J gene: TRBJ1-2; V gene: TRBV7-2; CDR3 DNA: TGTGCCAGCAGCTTACCGAACAGGTTAGGTGGCTACACCTTC; CDR3 protein: CASSLPNRLGGYTF
clone size: NA; D gene: TRBD2; J gene: TRBJ2-5; V gene: TRBV7-2; CDR3 DNA: TGTGCCAGCAGCAACCCCCGCGGGGGACAGACTAGCGGATCCCAGTACTTC; CDR3 protein: CASSNPRGGQTSGSQYF
clone size: few; D gene: NA; J gene: TRBJ2-7; V gene: TRBV9; CDR3 DNA: TGTGCCAGCAGCGTAGAGGACAGTAGGTCCTACGAGCAGTACTTC; CDR3 protein: CASSVEDSRSYEQYF
clone size: NA; D gene: TRBD1; J gene: TRBJ1-6; V gene: TRBV2; CDR3 DNA: TGTGCCAGCCGCGCGACAGGGCTGAAGAATTCACCCCTCCACTTT; CDR3 protein: CASRATGLKNSPLHF
clone size: NA; D gene: NA; J gene: TRBJ2-3; V gene: TRBV3-1/TRBV3-2; CDR3 DNA: TGTGCCAGCAGCCAGACAGCTAGCACAGATACGCAGTATTTT; CDR3 protein: CASSQTASTDTQYF
clone size: once; D gene: TRBD1; J gene: TRBJ2-1; V gene: TRBV6-2/TRBV6-3; CDR3 DNA: TGTGCCAGCAGTCCCATTCGGACAGGGCCCGTTGAGGAGTTCTTC; CDR3 protein: CASSPIRTGPVEEFF
clone size: NA; D gene: TRBD1; J gene: TRBJ2-3; V gene: TRBV7-8; CDR3 DNA: TGTGCCAGCAGCTTAGGGACAGGATCCAGAGACACAGATACGCAGTATTTT; CDR3 protein: CASSLGTGSRDTDTQYF
clone size: once; D gene: TRBD2; J gene: TRBJ2-1; V gene: TRBV7-2; CDR3 DNA: TGTGCCAGCAGCTTGTACTCTAGCGGCTCCTACAATGAGCAGTTCTTC; CDR3 protein: CASSLYSSGSYNEQFF
clone size: NA; D gene: TRBD2; J gene: TRBJ2-7; V gene: TRBV29-1; CDR3 DNA: TGCAGCGCCGAAGGGTTCAGCGGGGGCGAGCAGTACTTC; CDR3 protein: CSAEGFSGGEQYF
clone size: NA; D gene: NA; J gene: TRBJ2-7; V gene: TRBV4-2; CDR3 DNA: TGTGCCAGCAGCCCATCGGAACAGGGAGGGTACGAGCAGTACTTC; CDR3 protein: CASSPSEQGGYEQYF
clone size: NA; D gene: NA; J gene: TRBJ2-2; V gene: TRBV7-2; CDR3 DNA: TGTGCCAGCAGCGCCACGAGTACCGGGGAGCTGTTTTTT; CDR3 protein: CASSATSTGELFF
clone size: NA; D gene: NA; J gene: TRBJ2-3; V gene: TRBV2; CDR3 DNA: TGTGCCAGCAAGGGGGGGTTGGCAGATACGCAGTATTTT; CDR3 protein: CASKGGLADTQYF
clone size: NA; D gene: TRBD1; J gene: TRBJ2-7; V gene: TRBV28; CDR3 DNA: TGTGCCAGCAGTTTATGGGGGACAGGGCTTTCCTACGAGCAGTACTTC; CDR3 protein: CASSLWGTGLSYEQYF
clone size: once; D gene: NA; J gene: TRBJ2-7; V gene: TRBV10-1; CDR3 DNA: TGCGCCAGCAGCCCCGGTGGGTCTCGGGGCGAGCAGTACTTC; CDR3 protein: CASSPGGSRGEQYF
clone size: NA; D gene: NA; J gene: TRBJ1-2; V gene: TRBV6-5; CDR3 DNA: TGTGCCAGCACGGGAAACGTCGCCTTTGGCTACACCTTC; CDR3 protein: CASTGNVAFGYTF